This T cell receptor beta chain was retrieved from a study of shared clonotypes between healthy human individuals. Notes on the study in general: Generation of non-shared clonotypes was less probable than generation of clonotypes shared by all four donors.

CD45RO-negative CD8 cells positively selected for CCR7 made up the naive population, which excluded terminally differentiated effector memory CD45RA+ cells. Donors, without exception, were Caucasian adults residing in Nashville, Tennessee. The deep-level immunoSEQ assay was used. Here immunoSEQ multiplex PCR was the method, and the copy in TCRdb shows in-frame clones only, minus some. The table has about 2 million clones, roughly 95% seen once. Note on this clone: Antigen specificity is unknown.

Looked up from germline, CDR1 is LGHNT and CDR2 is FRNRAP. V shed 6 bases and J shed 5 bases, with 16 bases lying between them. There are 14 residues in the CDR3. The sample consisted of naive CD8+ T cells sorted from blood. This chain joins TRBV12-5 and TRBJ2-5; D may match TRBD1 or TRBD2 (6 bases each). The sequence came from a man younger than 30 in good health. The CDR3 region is CASGYAEGGETQYF. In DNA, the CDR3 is TGTGCTAGTGGCTATGCAGAAGGGGGGGAGACCCAGTACTTC.